This T cell receptor beta chain was profiled in a study of T cell responses to AZD1222 COVID-19 vaccine. Whole-study findings and limits: Baseline antibody screening turned up just a handful of seropositive AZD1222 recipients.

On this clone itself: Its antigen is not known. At one of its ends the junction is not consistent with the germline gene, which may arise from a read error.

The repertoire was sequenced with immunoSEQ multiplex PCR; TCRdb's copy has only in-frame clones and lacks some. Here the sample spans roughly 150,000 clones, roughly 91% being singletons. The material sequenced was peripheral blood, taken on day 0 of AZD1222 vaccination. This TCR came from an adult in good health.

As DNA, the CDR3 is TGTGCTAGCAGCCCCGGGGGAGGTGACGAGCAGTACTTC. Amino acid sequence: CASSPGGGDEQYF. This chain connects TRBV7-7 to TRBJ2-7, with a possible D match to TRBD2 (6 bases). The CDR3 consists of 13 residues. Germline V gives CDR1 SSHAT, CDR2 FNYEAQ (reference sequence).